The text below deals with one T cell receptor beta chain. Its antigen specificity is not known. The sample holds no much larger clone one base away, and base qualities are not on file. Measured from the cysteine to the phenylalanine, the CDR3 is 15 residues long. Just CDR3 DNA is preserved here, 45 bases in frame from base 1. V is pared back by 3 bases and J by 3 bases, with 16 bases lying between the germline termini. For CDR1 and CDR2, the germline V gene lists SGHRS and YFSETQ. Each clonotype received, on average, around 10x coverage in deep resolution sequencing performed on a MiSeq, where the target depth lay between 1 in 1 million and 1 in 200,000 T cells. TCR beta libraries were generated with the immunoSEQ hsTCRB Kit. The original methods were these. ImmunoSEQ Data Assistant and ImmunoSEQ Analyzer were used for data analysis, and V, D and J genes were assigned according to IMGT definitions. Clonality, which ranges from 0 to 1, was calculated as one minus the normalized Shannon entropy of productive rearrangement frequencies. Public clonotype analysis was restricted to overrepresented clonotypes comprising at least 0.05% of each patient's repertoire. Some 13 age-matched healthy donor repertoires from immuneACCESS served as clonality controls. The immuneACCESS repertoire file appears here via TCRdb, limited to in-frame rearrangements. These files lack a portion of the clones; in checked studies, under half of the deficit traces to unresolved V genes, and the cause of the others is not known. From that table come the V and J calls and clone size; the DNA was used to work out D and trimming. This sample is represented by 65,000 to 90,000 clones; roughly 83% of them were singletons. Roughly 35% of the sample comes from the top ten.

This entry belongs to a study of cytotoxic CD8 clonotypes in ibrutinib-treated CLL (dated by TCRdb to the early 2020s). Regarding the complete study: The cohort included about 15 treatment-naive and eleven to twelve relapsed/refractory patients; 17 were IGHV unmutated. Partial responses were observed in roughly 24 patients and complete responses in 2; after a median follow-up of roughly 62 months, remission was maintained in approximately 14 patients and progression was observed in some 12. The response samples were drawn at a median of approximately twelve months into treatment, with a range of roughly 6 to 36 months. On average, each sample yielded hundreds of thousands of productive templates and over 90,000 productive rearrangements. Longitudinal samples were obtainable from about 30% of the roughly 86 participants in the trial. Cryopreserved peripheral blood mononuclear cells were collected at three points: before therapy, at response, and at either sustained remission or disease progression. Every remission and progressive disease sample was obtained while ibrutinib was still being received by the patients.

This specimen's time point label, interpreted: approximately 25 months on ibrutinib. For TCR beta library preparation, roughly 2 micrograms of genomic DNA were extracted from the cryopreserved PBMCs. Longitudinal blood samples from CLL patients on ibrutinib monotherapy underwent high-throughput TCR beta sequencing. The patients took part in an open-label, single-center phase 2 trial of ibrutinib monotherapy. Findings and caveats that apply to the study as a whole: Public clonotypes were rare and either contracted or stayed stable during treatment, and the rise in clonality at ibrutinib response reflected the expansion of private clonotypes. Baseline clonality exceeded that of age-matched healthy donors and correlated strongly with circulating CD8+ T-cell counts. Clonality increased at ibrutinib response, stayed stable in sustained remission, and fell back toward baseline at progression. Lymph node repertoires were not examined, and the timing of sampling was not matched between patients in sustained remission and those whose disease progressed.

The TCR was taken from a human donor with chronic lymphocytic leukemia. The sequencing used PBMCs, collected after 24 months of ibrutinib treatment. The chain is assembled from TRBV5-1 and TRBJ2-7; possibly the D gene is TRBD2, per 6 matching bases. The CDR3 in this case is CASSSQGGPSYEQYF. The nucleotide sequence is TGCGCCAGCAGCTCCCAGGGAGGTCCCAGCTACGAGCAGTACTTC.